This entry describes one TCR beta chain. This specimen comes from a study of blood T cell repertoires in COVID-19. About the study: Acute and convalescent COVID-19 specimens originated in the United States, Italy and Spain.

Original methodology: Amplification from reference gene primers served as the basis for estimated nucleated cell counts. The repertoire was sequenced with immunoSEQ multiplex PCR; TCRdb's copy has only in-frame clones and lacks some. The V and J calls and the clone size are those of that table, but D and trimming were determined from the DNA. The data show 380,000 or so clones, around 87% seen once. Participants came from fewer than 25 US areas, aged about 18 to 100 years. Participant reports of clinical history set cohort assignment. Between the trimmed V and J ends, which lost 2 bases and 1 base, there was a span of 9 bases. Germline V lookup: CDR1 SEHNR, CDR2 FQNEAQ (reference sequence). There are 14 residues in the CDR3.

Sequencing input: PBMCs or T cells enriched from blood (not recorded which). The V call is TRBV7-9, the J call TRBJ2-7; D is perhaps TRBD2 (6 bases). The TCR comes from a woman in her twenties or thirties with acute COVID-19. The CDR3 sequence: CASSLNGGSYEQYF. In DNA, the CDR3 is TGTGCCAGCAGCTTAAATGGGGGGTCCTACGAGCAGTACTTC.